This TCR beta chain emerged from a study of T cell clones after liver transplantation. Germline V lookup: CDR1 SNHLY, CDR2 FYNNEI. The CDR3 is made up of 14 amino acids. V lost 11 bases, J lost 0 bases, and 16 bases lay in between. Assay: immunoSEQ multiplex PCR; the TCRdb copy retains only in-frame clones and omits some. The sample lists about 75,000 clones, roughly 80% seen once, with 2% to 2.5% in the top ten. The sample in question was CD4+ T cells from blood, obtained 48 months after liver transplant. This clonotype was obtained from a human patient who received a liver transplant. Some T cells may have originated in the graft donor. V usage is TRBV2 and J usage is TRBJ1-2, with a possible D match to TRBD1 (6 bases). Here the CDR3 DNA reads TGTGCCGGGACCGGGACATCACCTAACTATGGCTACACCTTC. This sequence encodes CAGTGTSPNYGYTF.